One and the same sample provided the 28 T cell receptor beta chains below, sequenced in a study of shared clonotypes between healthy human individuals (TCRdb year 2020). The library was obtained by the immunoSEQ multiplex PCR assay. Here the immuneACCESS table is served through TCRdb, limited to in-frame sequences with V and J called. Missing clones are a known gap in these copies; in checked studies unresolved V genes cover under half, and the rest lacks a known reason. The sample yields roughly 1,500,000 clones; approximately 98.5% were counted once. Jointly, the top ten make up about 0.34% of the sample. The sequenced material came from naive CD4+ T cells sorted from blood. According to the study, the label for this sample's cell subset or site signals: CD45RA+ positively selected. The source is a man aged 30-40 years in good health.

About this clone: Different DNA sequences within this sample yield the same CDR3. The chain recombines TRBV7-9 with TRBJ2-7; D possibly corresponds to TRBD2 (5 bases). V shed 0 bases and J shed 4 bases, with 10 bases lying between them. CDR3 length equals 14 residues. Germline V lookup: CDR1 SEHNR, CDR2 FQNEAQ (reference sequence). CDR3 bases: TGTGCCAGCAGCTTAGCTTCGGGATTTTACGAGCAGTACTTC. Protein sequence: CASSLASGFYEQYF.

The rearrangement links TRBV4-2 to TRBJ2-7; TRBD2 might be the D (6 bases). The germline V gene encodes CDR1 LGHNA and CDR2 YNFKEQ. The CDR3 is 15 amino acids. V lost 0 bases to trimming and J lost 2 bases, with 11 bases between them. The CDR3 DNA sequence: TGTGCCAGCAGCCAAGAGCGGGATCCCACCTACGAGCAGTACTTC. Translating it yields CASSQERDPTYEQYF.

The rearrangement links TRBV13 to TRBJ1-4, with D perhaps matching TRBD1 (5 bases). This CDR3 comprises 15 residues. CDR1 and CDR2 (germline): PRHDT, FYEKMQ (reference sequence). V lost 6 bases, J lost 4 bases, and 15 bases lay in between. The CDR3 nucleotides read TGTGCCAGCAGTCCACCGGGACGGATTAATGAAAAACTGTTTTTT. Its translation is CASSPPGRINEKLFF.

The chain recombines TRBV7-6 with TRBJ2-1, with TRBD2 identical over 14 bases. Germline V gene lookup returns CDR1 SGHVS and CDR2 FNYEAQ. CDR3 length: 19 amino acids. V lost 5 bases, J lost 1 base, and 10 bases stayed unmatched. CDR3 region: CASSPRPGLAGVSYNEQFF. CDR3 nucleotide sequence: TGTGCCAGCAGCCCGAGACCGGGACTAGCGGGAGTTTCCTACAATGAGCAGTTCTTC.

V gene TRBV7-2 combines with J gene TRBJ1-1; weak D call: TRBD1 (5 bases). CDR3 length: 14 residues. V gave up 3 bases and J gave up 3 bases, with 11 bases separating them. The V gene's germline CDR1 is SGHTA and CDR2 FQGNSA. CDR3 amino acids: CASSLAGRYTEAFF. As DNA, the CDR3 is TGTGCCAGCAGCTTGGCAGGGCGGTACACTGAAGCTTTCTTT. Complete variable domain (other parts from reference TRBV7-2 and TRBJ1-1): GAGVSQSPSNKVTEKGKDVELRCDPISGHTALYWYRQSLGQGLEFLIYFQGNSAPDKSGLPSDRFSAERTGGSVSTLTIQRTQQEDSAVYLCASSLAGRYTEAFFGQGTRLTVV.

This clone was seen a single time. This chain links TRBV18 with TRBJ2-4; 8 bases map to TRBD2. CDR3 size: 22 residues. The ends lost 0 bases at V and 0 bases at J; junction bases unmatched: 19. Germline-derived CDR1 and CDR2 are KGHSH and LQKENI. The CDR3: CASSPPLILGLEGTKAKNIQYF. CDR3 sequence (DNA): TGTGCCAGCTCACCACCACTTATCTTGGGACTAGAGGGGACAAAAGCCAAAAACATTCAGTACTTC.

The chain recombines TRBV29-1 with TRBJ1-2; D possibly corresponds to TRBD1 (5 bases). The CDR3 totals 12 residues. V lost 2 bases and J lost 7, with 11 bases in between. Germline V CDR1 and CDR2: SQVTM, ANQGSEA. The CDR3 loop is CSVEQGRGGYTF. The DNA for the CDR3 is TGCAGCGTTGAACAGGGTAGGGGTGGCTACACCTTC.

The chain links TRBV7-8 to TRBJ1-1; D is ambiguous. The length of the CDR3 is 16 residues. Germline CDR1 reads SGHVS; CDR2 reads FQNEAQ. Between the trimmed V and J ends, which lost 8 bases and 4 bases, there was a span of 23 bases. The CDR3 DNA follows: TGTGCCAGCGGAGGGTGGAGCTCCGAGGGTATCACTGAAGCTTTCTTT. Translation: CASGGWSSEGITEAFF. The whole variable domain, remainder taken from reference TRBV7-8 and TRBJ1-1, is GAGVSQSPRYKVAKRGQDVALRCDPISGHVSLFWYQQALGQGPEFLTYFQNEAQLDKSGLPSDRFFAERPEGSVSTLKIQRTQQEDSAVYLCASGGWSSEGITEAFFGQGTRLTVV.

The rearrangement uses TRBV5-1 and TRBJ2-1; D possibly corresponds to TRBD1 (6 bases). CDR1 is SGHRS and CDR2 is YFSETQ in the germline V gene. Trimming left V 6 bases short and J 5 bases short, with 15 bases between. CDR3 length: 14 amino acids. The CDR3 bases are TGCGCCAGCACGGTAGACGGACAGAACAATGAGCAGTTCTTC. It encodes CASTVDGQNNEQFF. Combining the CDR3 with reference TRBV5-1 and TRBJ2-1 gives the whole variable domain KAGVTQTPRYLIKTRGQQVTLSCSPISGHRSVSWYQQTPGQGLQFLFEYFSETQRNKGNFPGRFSGRQFSNSRSEMNVSTLELGDSALYLCASTVDGQNNEQFFGPGTRLTVL.

J is TRBJ2-2 and V is TRBV5-1; 9 bases match TRBD2. V lost 0 bases and J lost 5; bases outside the gene matches: 17. The germline CDR1 and CDR2 sequences are SGHRS and YFSETQ. The CDR3 extends over 20 amino acids. This CDR3 reads CASSLAEQRTSDHGTGELFF. The CDR3 DNA is TGCGCCAGCAGCTTGGCCGAGCAGAGGACTAGCGACCATGGGACCGGGGAGCTGTTTTTT.

The chain is built from TRBV18 and TRBJ1-1, with D perhaps TRBD1 (5 bases). The CDR3 totals 18 residues. V was shortened by 6 bases and J by 1 base, with 24 bases between the two germline ends. Germline V gene data show CDR1 as KGHSH and CDR2 as LQKENI. The CDR3 loop reads CASSQKGPGVQSNTEAFF. The CDR3 nucleotides are TGTGCCAGCTCCCAGAAAGGACCGGGGGTCCAATCGAACACTGAAGCTTTCTTT. The whole variable domain, filled in from reference TRBV18 and TRBJ1-1, reads NAGVMQNPRHLVRRRGQEARLRCSPMKGHSHVYWYRQLPEEGLKFMVYLQKENIIDESGMPKERFSAEFPKEGPSILRIQQVVRGDSAAYFCASSQKGPGVQSNTEAFFGQGTRLTVV.

The V call is TRBV18, the J call TRBJ2-1, with 9 nucleotides matching TRBD2. The V gene end was trimmed by 2 bases and the J gene end by 7 bases; junction bases not matched to a gene: 9. This CDR3 contains 16 residues. The germline V gene encodes CDR1 KGHSH and CDR2 LQKENI. The CDR3 sequence: CASSPFSGRIRNEQFF. The CDR3 bases are TGTGCCAGCTCACCATTTAGCGGGAGAATAAGAAATGAGCAGTTCTTC.

The rearrangement uses TRBV5-1 and TRBJ2-7; D is perhaps TRBD1 or TRBD2 (6 bases each). CDR3 length: 14 residues. V lost 3 bases and J 1 base, leaving 11 bases between the germline ends. Germline CDR1 SGHRS, CDR2 YFSETQ. In nucleotides, the CDR3 is TGCGCCAGCAGCTACAAAGGGGGGTCCTACGAGCAGTACTTC. It encodes CASSYKGGSYEQYF.

The chain uses TRBV10-3 and TRBJ1-1; D is undetermined. The CDR3 totals 11 residues. The V gene's germline CDR1 is ENHRY and CDR2 SYGVKD. V was trimmed by 8 bases and J by 9 bases, leaving 13 bases between them. CDR3 sequence reads: CAIQLGGQAFF. The DNA of the CDR3 is TGTGCCATCCAACTCGGAGGGCAAGCTTTCTTT.

This rearrangement joins TRBV29-1 to TRBJ2-2, with D possibly being TRBD2 (6 bases). The CDR3 consists of 18 residues. Germline V CDR1 and CDR2: SQVTM, ANQGSEA. V dropped 1 base and J dropped 3 bases, with 21 bases sitting between them. The CDR3 DNA reads TGCAGCGTTGAAGGGTCCAGTCTGGGGGGATCGGACACCGGGGAGCTGTTTTTT. Protein product: CSVEGSSLGGSDTGELFF.

Notes on this clone: Other DNA sequences from this sample encode an identical CDR3 as well. The chain joins TRBV5-1 to TRBJ2-1; 11 bases line up with TRBD2. Germline V CDR1 and CDR2: SGHRS, YFSETQ. Trimming at V came to 2 bases and at J to 4 bases, leaving 2 bases not matched to a gene. The CDR3 has 15 amino acids. The DNA for the CDR3 is TGCGCCAGCAGCTTTGGGACTAGCGGATACAATGAGCAGTTCTTC. This codes for CASSFGTSGYNEQFF.

The gene calls are TRBV7-9 and TRBJ2-2; D is possibly TRBD1 (5 bases). The CDR3 consists of 15 residues. Germline CDR1 and CDR2: SEHNR and FQNEAQ (reference sequence). V gave up 5 bases and J gave up 2 bases, with 12 bases separating them. In DNA form, the CDR3 reads TGTGCCAGCAGCAAAGGGGTTATCAACACCGGGGAGCTGTTTTTT. This translates into CASSKGVINTGELFF.

This CDR3 reads CASSWDRDSHEQYF. For the CDR3, the DNA is TGTGCCAGCAGCTGGGACAGGGATTCCCACGAGCAGTACTTC. The chain uses TRBV5-6 and TRBJ2-7; 9 nucleotides agree with TRBD1. The CDR3 has 14 amino acids. Trimming took 3 bases from V and 5 from J; bases not matched to a gene: 6. Germline CDR1 reads SGHDT; CDR2 reads YYEEEE.

This chain uses TRBV6-1 with TRBJ2-3; 12 nucleotides match TRBD2. V gave up 4 bases and J gave up 6 bases; unmatched junction bases: 17. This CDR3 contains 19 residues. Germline V lookup: CDR1 MNHNS, CDR2 SASEGT. This CDR3 reads CASSGALAGGSRSLDTQYF. CDR3 coding DNA: TGTGCCAGCAGTGGAGCACTAGCGGGAGGATCAAGGTCTTTGGATACGCAGTATTTT.

This chain joins TRBV5-1 and TRBJ2-3; 11 bases match TRBD2. From germline, CDR1 is SGHRS and CDR2 YFSETQ. V lost 2 bases and J lost 3; bases outside the gene matches: 8. The CDR3 is 17 residues long. CDR3 residues: CASSLGPLAGETDTQYF. The CDR3 DNA sequence: TGCGCCAGCAGCTTAGGCCCACTAGCGGGAGAAACAGATACGCAGTATTTT.

J is TRBJ2-7 and V is TRBV2; no reliable D call. This CDR3 region has 12 residues. Trimming removed 6 bases at V and 2 bases at J, with 8 bases between. The V gene's germline CDR1 is SNHLY and CDR2 FYNNEI. The CDR3 DNA is TGTGCCAGCAGATCGGATGCCTACGAGCAGTACTTC. It specifies CASRSDAYEQYF.

The J gene is TRBJ2-2, the V gene TRBV4-2; D is tentatively TRBD1 or TRBD2 (5 bases each). V lost 4 bases and J 0 bases, leaving 15 bases between the germline ends. CDR3 length equals 17 residues. Germline CDR1 is LGHNA and CDR2 is YNFKEQ. This CDR3 is CASSPWTGAANTGELFF. The CDR3, as DNA: TGTGCCAGCAGCCCCTGGACTGGGGCCGCGAACACCGGGGAGCTGTTTTTT.

Only one count was recorded for this clone. V and J are TRBV27 and TRBJ2-7; D possibly corresponds to TRBD2 (6 bases). Germline V CDR1 and CDR2: MNHEY, SMNVEV (reference sequence). Trimming removed 4 bases at V and 3 bases at J, with 19 bases between. This CDR3 has 16 amino acids. CDR3 region: CASSSFLRQRVYEQYF. The CDR3 coding sequence is TGTGCCAGCAGTTCTTTTCTACGGCAGCGGGTCTACGAGCAGTACTTC.

For the CDR3, the DNA is TGTGCCAGCAGCTTAGCCGGGACAGGGACAGAGACCCAGTACTTC. This gives the protein CASSLAGTGTETQYF. The rearrangement links TRBV7-9 to TRBJ2-5; 9 nucleotides line up with TRBD1. The germline CDR1 and CDR2 sequences are SEHNR and FQNEAQ (reference sequence). The CDR3 loop spans 15 amino acids. The V and J ends lost 0 bases and 4 bases, in that order; junction bases with no gene match: 3.

The DNA of the CDR3 is TGTGCCAGCAGCTTAGACCCCTCAGGATTCTATGGCTACACCTTC. It yields the protein CASSLDPSGFYGYTF. This chain uses TRBV11-2 with TRBJ1-2, with D uncertain. The V gene's germline CDR1 is SGHAT and CDR2 FQNNGV. This CDR3 contains 15 residues. V lost 0 bases and J lost 4, with 12 bases in between.

This chain connects TRBV29-1 to TRBJ2-7; 10 nucleotides line up with TRBD1. This CDR3 is 14 amino acids long. CDR1 is SQVTM, CDR2 ANQGSEA, per germline. V trimming: 6 bases; J trimming: 2 bases; junction bases outside the gene matches: 7. CDR3 in amino acids: CSVGTGVLPYEQYF. DNA for the CDR3: TGCAGCGTCGGGACAGGGGTCCTCCCCTACGAGCAGTACTTC.

This sequence joins TRBV5-1 and TRBJ2-1; possible D gene TRBD1, 6 bases. Germline V gene data show CDR1 as SGHRS and CDR2 as YFSETQ. The CDR3 is 14 amino acids. V lost 0 bases and J lost 4, with 8 bases in between. The CDR3 nucleotides read TGCGCCAGCAGCTTGGTGGACAGATACAATGAGCAGTTCTTC. This translates into CASSLVDRYNEQFF.

The rearrangement links TRBV6-4 to TRBJ2-2, with 7 positions matching TRBD2. The CDR3 runs 16 residues. Trimming cost V 0 bases and J 7 bases; bases outside gene matches: 8. Germline loops: CDR1 MRHNA, CDR2 SNTAGT. The CDR3 region has the DNA TGTGCCAGCAGTGACTCTGGCGGGAGACGAAGCGGGGAGCTGTTTTTT. It is translated as CASSDSGGRRSGELFF.